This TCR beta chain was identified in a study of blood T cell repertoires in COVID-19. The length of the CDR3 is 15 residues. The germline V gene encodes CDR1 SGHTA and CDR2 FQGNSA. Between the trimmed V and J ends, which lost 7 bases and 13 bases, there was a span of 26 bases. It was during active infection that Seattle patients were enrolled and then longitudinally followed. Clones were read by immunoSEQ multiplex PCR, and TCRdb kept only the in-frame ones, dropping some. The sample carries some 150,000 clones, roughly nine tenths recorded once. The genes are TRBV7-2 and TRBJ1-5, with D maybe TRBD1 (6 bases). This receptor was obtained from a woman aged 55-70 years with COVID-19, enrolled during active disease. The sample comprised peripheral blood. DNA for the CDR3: TGTGCCAGCACCGAGCAGGGGACCCCTAATAGCCCTCAGCATTTT. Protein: CASTEQGTPNSPQHF.